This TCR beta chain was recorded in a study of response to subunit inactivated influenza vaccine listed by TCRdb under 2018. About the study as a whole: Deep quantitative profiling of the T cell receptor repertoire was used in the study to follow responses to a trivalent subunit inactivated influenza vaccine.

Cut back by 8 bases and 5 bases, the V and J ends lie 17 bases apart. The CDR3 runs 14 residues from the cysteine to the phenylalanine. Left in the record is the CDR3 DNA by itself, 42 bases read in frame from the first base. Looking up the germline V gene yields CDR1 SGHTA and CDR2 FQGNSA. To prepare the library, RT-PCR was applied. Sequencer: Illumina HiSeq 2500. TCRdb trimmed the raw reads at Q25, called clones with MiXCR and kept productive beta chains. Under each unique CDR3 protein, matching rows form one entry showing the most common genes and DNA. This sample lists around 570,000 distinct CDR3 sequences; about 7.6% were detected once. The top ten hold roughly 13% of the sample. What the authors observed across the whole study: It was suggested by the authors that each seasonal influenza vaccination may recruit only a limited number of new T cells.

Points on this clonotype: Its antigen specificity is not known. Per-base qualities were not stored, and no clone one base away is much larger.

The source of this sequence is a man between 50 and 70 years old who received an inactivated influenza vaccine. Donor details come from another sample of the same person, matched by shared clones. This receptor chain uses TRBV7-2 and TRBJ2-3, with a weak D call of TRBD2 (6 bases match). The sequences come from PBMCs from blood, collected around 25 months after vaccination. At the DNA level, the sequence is TGTGCCAGCGGCGGGGCTCGCTGGGGAGATACGCAGTATTTT. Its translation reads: CASGGARWGDTQYF.